The rows below give T cell receptor beta chains drawn from one sample of a study of blood T cell repertoires in COVID-19. Assay used: immunoSEQ multiplex PCR; TCRdb lists only in-frame clones, some missing. The table shows 180,000 or so clones, with just over 85% occurring only once. Sequenced material: peripheral blood. The receptors stem from a man aged 55-75 years with acute or convalescent COVID-19. CDR3s include the opening cysteine and the closing phenylalanine or tryptophan. The D gene is left open where the match is weak. Clone size is not always given. Where it is, it says once, few, many or a class for expanded clones.

>-|TRBJ1-2|-|TRBV6-5
TGTGCCAGCAGTCAGGGGATGGGGGGCTACACCTTC
CASSQGMGGYTF
>-|TRBJ2-7|TRBD1|TRBV18
TGTGCCAGCTCGGCCGGGACAGGCACCTACGAGCAGTACTTC
CASSAGTGTYEQYF
>-|TRBJ1-1|-|TRBV7-8
TGTGCCAGCAGCTTAGCCCGCGGGGCTACTGAAGCTTTCTTT
CASSLARGATEAFF
>-|TRBJ2-1|TRBD1|TRBV19
TGTGCCAGTAGTAAATACCGGGACAGCTACAATGAGCAGTTCTTC
CASSKYRDSYNEQFF
>-|TRBJ1-1|-|TRBV5-1
TGCGCCAGCAGCTTGGGGCAGGCCGGTGCCGGTGGTGAAGCTTTCTTT
CASSLGQAGAGGEAFF
>-|TRBJ2-2|TRBD1|TRBV27
TGTGCCAGCAGTTACCCGGGACAGGGGGTCACCGGGGAGCTGTTTTTT
CASSYPGQGVTGELFF
>few|TRBJ2-1|-|TRBV2
TGTGCCAGCTCGGCGGGCAATGAGCAGTTCTTC
CASSAGNEQFF
>once|TRBJ1-2|-|TRBV19
TGTGCCAGTAGTTCACGGACAGTCTCTAACTATGGCTACACCTTC
CASSSRTVSNYGYTF
>-|TRBJ2-1|TRBD2|TRBV24-1
TGTGCCACCAGTGAGCGGGAGGTCTCCTACAATGAGCAGTTCTTC
CATSEREVSYNEQFF
>-|TRBJ2-1|TRBD1|TRBV3-1/TRBV3-2
TGTGCCAGCAGCCCTTGGGGACAGGGGAATGAGCAGTTCTTC
CASSPWGQGNEQFF
>-|TRBJ1-6|-|TRBV4-2
TGTGCCAGCAGCCAAGATGAGGGTACCTCACCCCTCCACTTT
CASSQDEGTSPLHF
>-|TRBJ2-1|TRBD2|TRBV5-1
TGCGCCAGCAGCTTGGCCGGAGCTAGCGGGAATGGGCAGTTCTTC
CASSLAGASGNGQFF
>once|TRBJ1-2|TRBD1|TRBV30
TGTGCCTGGACCCGGGGACAGCTGGTGGAAGGCTACACCTTC
CAWTRGQLVEGYTF
>-|TRBJ2-1|TRBD2|TRBV4-1
TGCGCCAGCAGCCCGAGGTTGGTAGCGGGAGGAAATGAGCAGTTCTTC
CASSPRLVAGGNEQFF
>-|TRBJ2-1|-|TRBV6-5
TGTGCCAGTCGCCCTGGGGGCGATGAGCAGTTCTTC
CASRPGGDEQFF
>-|TRBJ1-4|TRBD1|TRBV2
TGTGCCAGCAGGTCACAGGACAGGGCTGAAAAACTGTTTTTT
CASRSQDRAEKLFF
>-|TRBJ2-5|-|TRBV5-1
TGCGCCAGCAGCTTGGGTGTTGGAGGGCGGCATCAAGAGACCCAGTACTTC
CASSLGVGGRHQETQYF
>-|TRBJ1-6|-|TRBV7-9
TGTGCCAGCAGCTTAGGCGGGGGGAATTCACCCCTCCACTTT
CASSLGGGNSPLHF
>-|TRBJ2-1|-|TRBV11-1
TGTGCCAGCGGTTCCGGGACTGCCTCCTACAATGAGCAGTTCTTC
CASGSGTASYNEQFF
>-|TRBJ2-1|TRBD2|TRBV28
TGTGCCAGCAGTTTATATAGGGCGGGAGGGGGGTATGAGCAGTTCTTC
CASSLYRAGGGYEQFF
>-|TRBJ1-6|-|TRBV28
TGTGCCAGCAGTTCACCCGGGACAACCGACCTCCACTTT
CASSSPGTTDLHF